Below are 20 T cell receptor beta chains sequenced from a single sample in a study of T cells in Graves' hyperthyroidism and ophthalmopathy (dated by TCRdb to between 2018 and 2021). The library was made by multiplex PCR. This sample was sequenced with an Illumina HiSeq 2000. TCR beta CDR3 regions were amplified from RNA transcripts. A first-round RT-PCR of the TCR CDR3 used the HTBI primer set with the Qiagen OneStep RT-PCR kit. In TCRdb, the public reads were trimmed at Q25 with fastp and aligned with MiXCR, with productive beta chains retained. Every entry covers one CDR3 protein and lists the most common genes and DNA from its rows. The sample table lists a few hundred thousand distinct CDR3 sequences, roughly 14% of them with a count of one. Of the sample, 28% is held by the ten largest clones. Sequencing was performed on blood. The source of these receptors is a woman between 18 and 29 years old with Graves' hyperthyroidism that later progressed to Graves' ophthalmopathy.

This clonotype was seen more than once but under ten times. The chain joins TRBV7-9 to TRBJ2-1, with D hard to call. Trimming removed 0 bases at V and 3 bases at J, with 12 bases between. The length of the CDR3 is 16 residues. In germline, CDR1 is SEHNR, CDR2 FQNEAQ (reference sequence). In DNA, the CDR3 is TGTGCCAGCAGCTTAGCTTCTTCGGGCAGCTACAATGAGCAGTTCTTC. This sequence encodes CASSLASSGSYNEQFF.

In this sample, this clonotype turned up many times. This chain connects TRBV3-2 to TRBJ1-5; the table's D call TRBD1 went unverified against the DNA. TRBV3-2 is a pseudogene. The CDR3 extends over 15 amino acids. This CDR3 reads CASSQEGTGFQPQHF. DNA for the CDR3: TGTGCCAGCAGCCAAGAAGGGACAGGGTTTCAGCCCCAGCATTTT.

This clonotype was counted only a few times. The chain carries TRBV20-1 and TRBJ1-1, with TRBD1 matching over 7 bases. Unmatched junction bases numbered 4, after V lost 5 bases and J lost 1 base. The CDR3 consists of 13 residues. Germline lookup yields CDR1 DFQATT and CDR2 SNEGSKA (reference sequence). The CDR3 loop reads CSAWDSPNTEAFF. The CDR3 DNA reads TGCAGTGCTTGGGACAGCCCGAACACTGAAGCTTTCTTT.

This clonotype was detected ten times or more. CDR3 region: CATSREGGSSLGNEQFF. The CDR3 bases are TGTGCCACCAGCAGAGAAGGGGGGTCGAGTTTAGGCAATGAGCAGTTCTTC. The chain combines TRBV15 with TRBJ2-1; the D call may be TRBD1 or TRBD2 (6 bases each). Trimming shortened V by 0 bases and J by 6 bases, and 18 bases separated the two germline ends. Germline V gene sequence: CDR1 LNHNV, CDR2 YYDKDF (reference sequence). The CDR3 runs to 17 residues. The complete variable domain, with remaining parts taken from reference TRBV15 and TRBJ2-1, reads DAMVIQNPRYQVTQFGKPVTLSCSQTLNHNVMYWYQQKSSQAPKLLFHYYDKDFNNEADTPDNFQSRRPNTSFCFLDIRSPGLGDTAMYLCATSREGGSSLGNEQFFGPGTRLTVL.

This clonotype was counted ten times or more. The chain carries TRBV28 and TRBJ1-1, with D hard to call. CDR1 and CDR2 from the germline V gene are MDHEN and SYDVKM. The CDR3 runs to 13 residues. V was clipped by 2 bases and J by 11 bases, with 15 bases between them. CDR3 DNA: TGTGCCAGCAGTTTAACAGCTCTTGCTGGGGCTTTCTTT. This encodes CASSLTALAGAFF.

This clonotype was recorded a few times. The chain is built from TRBV20-1 and TRBJ2-7; 11 nucleotides match TRBD2. Germline CDR1 is DFQATT and CDR2 is SNEGSKA (reference sequence). The CDR3 extends over 13 amino acids. V was clipped by 8 bases and J by 5 bases; unmatched bases: 8. The CDR3 DNA reads as TGCAGTCAGACACTAGCGGGAGTTAACGAGCAGTACTTC. As protein: CSQTLAGVNEQYF.

Here the CDR3 DNA reads TGCGCCAGCAGCCCCCCCCCAGGGCTAGCGGGAAAGAGAGCCTACAATGAGCAGTTCTTC. Its protein product is CASSPPPGLAGKRAYNEQFF. J is TRBJ2-1 and V is TRBV4-1, with TRBD2 identical over 9 bases. Per germline, CDR1 MGHRA and CDR2 YSYEKL. J gave up 2 bases and V 4 bases, and 18 bases lay outside the gene matches. The CDR3 extends over 20 amino acids.

In this sample, this clonotype turned up many times. The rearrangement joins TRBV15 to TRBJ1-1, with TRBD1 matching over 7 bases. The CDR3 is 17 residues long. V trimming: 5 bases; J trimming: 5 bases; junction bases outside the gene matches: 17. Germline assignment: CDR1 LNHNV and CDR2 YYDKDF (reference sequence). CDR3 residues: CATSPPYGGDRDTEAFF. CDR3 DNA: TGTGCCACCAGCCCTCCCTATGGGGGCGACAGGGATACTGAAGCTTTCTTT.

V is TRBV2 and J is TRBJ2-7; 12 nucleotides agree with TRBD2. The V segment lost 6 bases and the J segment 4 bases; nucleotides outside the gene matches: 7. The CDR3 totals 15 residues. The germline gives CDR1 SNHLY, CDR2 FYNNEI. The CDR3 DNA sequence: TGTGCCAGCAGGTTGACTAGCGGGAGTCGGTACGAGCAGTACTTC. It codes for CASRLTSGSRYEQYF.

This clonotype was observed at least ten times. The V call is TRBV28, the J call TRBJ2-6, with a possible D match to TRBD1 (5 bases). The CDR3 spans 17 residues. Germline CDR1 and CDR2: MDHEN and SYDVKM. Trimming left V 3 bases short and J 2 bases short, with 14 bases between. The CDR3 region has the DNA TGTGCCAGCAGTTTGCGTACAGGCAGCCCTGGGGCCAACGTCCTGACTTTC. Translated, it gives CASSLRTGSPGANVLTF.

This clonotype was seen many times. The chain carries TRBV11-2 and TRBJ2-7, with TRBD2 as a possible D gene (5 bases). The CDR3 is made up of 16 amino acids. V lost 1 base to trimming and J lost 3 bases, with 16 bases between them. CDR1 is SGHAT and CDR2 is FQNNGV in the germline V gene. The CDR3 DNA is TGTGCCAGCAGCTTAGCTTCCGGGAACTCGCTCTACGAGCAGTACTTC. Amino acid sequence: CASSLASGNSLYEQYF.

This clonotype has a count of ten or more. The chain joins TRBV2 to TRBJ1-5; D might be TRBD1 (6 bases). CDR3 length equals 14 residues. Germline V gives CDR1 SNHLY, CDR2 FYNNEI. V was trimmed by 5 bases and J by 11 bases, leaving 19 bases between them. The CDR3, as DNA: TGTGCCAGCAGTTTTGGACAGTCTTCAGGGGCCCAGCATTTT. Translating gives CASSFGQSSGAQHF. The full variable domain, completed using reference TRBV2 and TRBJ1-5, is EPEVTQTPSHQVTQMGQEVILRCVPISNHLYFYWYRQILGQKVEFLVSFYNNEISEKSEIFDDQFSVERPDGSNFTLKIRSTKLEDSAMYFCASSFGQSSGAQHFGDGTRLSIL.

In its sample, this clonotype was seen many times. The chain combines TRBV27 with TRBJ2-5; D perhaps matches TRBD1 (5 bases). The CDR3 is 13 amino acids. V lost 6 bases, J lost 6 bases, and 14 bases lay in between. Germline V gene lookup returns CDR1 MNHEY and CDR2 SMNVEV (reference sequence). The CDR3 protein is CASRVTGFQTQYF. DNA for the CDR3: TGTGCCAGCAGAGTAACAGGTTTCCAGACCCAGTACTTC.

This clonotype showed up just a few times. The chain uses TRBV20-1 and TRBJ2-7, with TRBD2 as a possible D gene (6 bases). The germline V gene has CDR1 DFQATT and CDR2 SNEGSKA (reference sequence). The CDR3 sequence is 17 residues long. Deletions cut 5 bases from V and 4 bases from J, with 27 bases between. CDR3 sequence (DNA): TGCAGTGCTGAGGGCCTTGGTAGCGGAGGCCCAATATACGAGCAGTACTTC. Its protein product is CSAEGLGSGGPIYEQYF.

This clonotype has a count of ten or more. The chain recombines TRBV4-2 with TRBJ1-1; D is possibly TRBD1 (6 bases). CDR1 is LGHNA, CDR2 YNFKEQ, per germline. Trimming took off 0 bases at V and 1 base at J, with 15 bases between the two ends. The CDR3 has 17 amino acids. The CDR3 DNA reads as TGTGCCAGCAGCCAAGAACAGGGAGGACATAAGAACACTGAAGCTTTCTTT. As protein: CASSQEQGGHKNTEAFF.

This clonotype has a count of ten or more. CDR3 DNA sequence: TGTGCCAGCTCCCACCCCAACCCGGGACCGGGAAATGAAAAACTGTTTTTT. Translating it yields CASSHPNPGPGNEKLFF. This chain connects TRBV18 to TRBJ1-4, with a possible D match to TRBD1 (5 bases). V lost 6 bases and J 5 bases, leaving 22 bases between the germline ends. This CDR3 region has 17 residues. From germline, CDR1 is KGHSH and CDR2 LQKENI.

This clonotype showed up just a few times. The rearrangement links TRBV27 to TRBJ2-5, with 9 bases that match TRBD2. The CDR3 sequence is 15 residues long. Germline assignment: CDR1 MNHEY and CDR2 SMNVEV (reference sequence). Trimming took 5 bases from V and 10 from J; bases not matched to a gene: 14. The CDR3 coding sequence is TGTGCCAGCAGTCCACAGGGACTAGCTTTCGATATCCAGTACTTC. The encoded protein is CASSPQGLAFDIQYF.

The V and J genes are TRBV20-1 and TRBJ2-6; 9 nucleotides line up with TRBD1. In germline, CDR1 is DFQATT, CDR2 SNEGSKA (reference sequence). The J segment lost 0 bases and the V segment lost 0 bases, leaving 6 bases of the junction unmatched. This CDR3 is 18 amino acids long. This CDR3 is CSARDLYRGHSGANVLTF. In DNA, the CDR3 is TGCAGTGCTAGAGATCTGTACAGGGGGCACTCTGGGGCCAACGTCCTGACTTTC.

This clonotype was seen a few times. The V call is TRBV20-1, the J call TRBJ2-1, with TRBD2 matching 10 bases. The CDR3 sequence is 15 residues long. CDR1 is DFQATT and CDR2 is SNEGSKA in the germline V gene (reference sequence). Trimming removed 6 bases from V and 5 bases from J; junction bases left unmatched: 10. In DNA form, the CDR3 reads TGCAGTGCCCTTAGTCTAGCGGGAGAGAACAATGAGCAGTTCTTC. Translating it yields CSALSLAGENNEQFF.

This clonotype was detected ten times or more. CDR3 DNA sequence: TGCAGTGCTGTCGGTCGGGACAGGGGGCCCTGGGAGCAGTACTTC. Amino acid sequence: CSAVGRDRGPWEQYF. The chain couples TRBV20-1 to TRBJ2-7, with 12 bases that match TRBD1. V lost 5 bases, J lost 7 bases, and 12 bases stayed unmatched. Germline CDR1 and CDR2: DFQATT and SNEGSKA (reference sequence). The CDR3 is 15 amino acids.